What follows are 9 T cell receptor beta chains derived from one specimen sequenced in a study of T cells after yellow fever vaccination. TCRdb used MiXCR to reprocess the 5' RACE reads, holding one entry per CDR3 protein. This table holds 200,000 to 300,000 distinct CDR3 sequences, over 10% found once. Material: CD4+ T cells sorted from PBMCs, obtained 45 days after the yellow fever booster vaccination. These receptors were obtained from a man aged 25 to 45 who received the YFV17D yellow fever vaccine.

The rearrangement joins TRBV12-3 or TRBV12-4 to TRBJ2-3; maybe TRBD2 (5 bases). V was pared by 3 bases and J by 0 bases, with 13 bases between. The length of the CDR3 is 16 residues. The CDR3 loop reads CASSFGDFTSTDTQYF. The CDR3 DNA reads TGTGCCAGCAGTTTCGGGGATTTTACTAGCACAGATACGCAGTATTTT.

A few counts support this clonotype. This chain uses TRBV5-1 with TRBJ2-1; unclear D gene. Trimming left V 5 bases short and J 9 bases short, with 15 bases between. Germline V gene lookup returns CDR1 SGHRS and CDR2 YFSETQ. The CDR3 contains 13 residues. The CDR3 here is CASSTTPGSEQFF. The DNA for the CDR3 is TGCGCCAGCAGTACCACTCCCGGGTCTGAGCAGTTCTTC. The full variable domain, in which reference TRBV5-1 and TRBJ2-1 provide the parts outside the CDR3, is KAGVTQTPRYLIKTRGQQVTLSCSPISGHRSVSWYQQTPGQGLQFLFEYFSETQRNKGNFPGRFSGRQFSNSRSEMNVSTLELGDSALYLCASSTTPGSEQFFGPGTRLTVL.

The table lists this clonotype with a few counts. The chain joins TRBV5-1 to TRBJ2-1; 12 bases agree with TRBD2. After removal of 2 bases from V and 2 bases from J, the junction contained 5 bases not matched to a gene. CDR3 length: 17 amino acids. From germline, CDR1 is SGHRS and CDR2 YFSETQ. The CDR3 loop is CASSFGLAGWTYNEQFF. CDR3 nucleotides: TGCGCCAGCAGCTTCGGACTAGCGGGATGGACCTACAATGAGCAGTTCTTC.

This sequence joins TRBV3-1 and TRBJ2-1; 7 nucleotides agree with TRBD2. The CDR3 loop spans 13 amino acids. The ends lost 5 bases at V and 8 bases at J; junction bases unmatched: 6. Germline V gene data show CDR1 as LGHDT and CDR2 as YNNKEL (reference sequence). In nucleotides, the CDR3 is TGTGCCAGCAGCTCAAAGGCGGGAGATGAGCAGTTCTTC. It is translated as CASSSKAGDEQFF.

The genes are TRBV18 and TRBJ2-7; TRBD1 aligns across 8 bases. This CDR3 spans 16 amino acids. V shed 5 bases, J shed 3 bases, and the junction held 12 bases outside the gene matches. Germline CDR1 and CDR2: KGHSH and LQKENI. CDR3 bases: TGTGCCAGCTCAGGGGCACCTGACAGGGGATTCTACGAGCAGTACTTC. It is translated as CASSGAPDRGFYEQYF.

The chain links TRBV20-1 to TRBJ1-1, with TRBD1 matching 7 bases. The germline CDR1 and CDR2 sequences are DFQATT and SNEGSKA (reference sequence). This CDR3 region has 12 residues. V dropped 5 bases and J dropped 5; count of bases not matched to a gene: 5. CDR3 region: CSAPTGVTEAFF. CDR3 DNA: TGCAGTGCTCCCACAGGGGTAACTGAAGCTTTCTTT.

This clonotype was detected many times. The V gene is TRBV20-1, the J gene TRBJ2-1; D is possibly TRBD2 (6 bases). Trimming left V 3 bases short and J 0 bases short, with 9 bases between. Germline values: CDR1 DFQATT, CDR2 SNEGSKA (reference sequence). The CDR3 runs to 14 residues. As DNA, the CDR3 is TGCAGTGCTAGTCCCGGGAGCTCCTACAATGAGCAGTTCTTC. Translated: CSASPGSSYNEQFF.

J is TRBJ2-1 and V is TRBV27, with D perhaps TRBD2 (5 bases). V was trimmed by 2 bases and J by 8 bases, leaving 10 bases between them. CDR3 length equals 13 residues. Germline CDR1 is MNHEY and CDR2 is SMNVEV (reference sequence). This chain's CDR3 is CASSLTSGYEQFF. DNA of the CDR3: TGTGCCAGCAGTTTAACTTCGGGGTATGAGCAGTTCTTC.

This clonotype was observed a handful of times. The chain recombines TRBV29-1 with TRBJ2-7, with no clear D. The ends were cut back, 4 bases at V and 7 bases at J, with 14 bases in the middle. This CDR3 has 12 residues. Germline CDR1 SQVTM, CDR2 ANQGSEA. The CDR3 loop is CSVGWRYGEQYF. CDR3 DNA sequence: TGCAGCGTTGGGTGGCGGTATGGTGAGCAGTACTTC.